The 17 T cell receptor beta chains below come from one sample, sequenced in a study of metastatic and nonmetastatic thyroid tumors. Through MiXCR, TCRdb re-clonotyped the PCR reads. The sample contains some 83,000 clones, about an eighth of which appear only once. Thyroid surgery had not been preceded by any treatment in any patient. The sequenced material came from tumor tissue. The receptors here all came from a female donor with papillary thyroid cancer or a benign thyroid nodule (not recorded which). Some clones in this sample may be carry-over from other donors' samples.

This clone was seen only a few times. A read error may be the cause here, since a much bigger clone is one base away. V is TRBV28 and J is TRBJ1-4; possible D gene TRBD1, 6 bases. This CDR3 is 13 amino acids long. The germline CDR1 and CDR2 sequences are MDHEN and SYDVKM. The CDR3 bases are TGTGTCAGCAGACGACAGGTCTTACCTAAACTGTTTTTT. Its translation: CVSRRQVLPKLFF.

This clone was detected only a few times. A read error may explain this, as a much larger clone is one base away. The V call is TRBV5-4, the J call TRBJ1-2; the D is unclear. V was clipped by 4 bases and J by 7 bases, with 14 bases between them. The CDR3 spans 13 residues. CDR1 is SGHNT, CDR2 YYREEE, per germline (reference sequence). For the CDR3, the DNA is TGTGCCAGCAGCGCACATGGAATCGCTGGCTACACCTTC. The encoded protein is CASSAHGIAGYTF.

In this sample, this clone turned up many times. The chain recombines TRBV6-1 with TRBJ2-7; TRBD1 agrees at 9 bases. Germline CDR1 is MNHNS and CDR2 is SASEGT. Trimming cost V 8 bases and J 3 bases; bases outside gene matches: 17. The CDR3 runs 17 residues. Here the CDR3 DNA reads TGTGCCAGCGAGATGGGACAGGGAACTCGGTTAAACTACGAGCAGTACTTC. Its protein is CASEMGQGTRLNYEQYF.

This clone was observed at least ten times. Here the CDR3 reads CASSYSGRTSGTDTQYF. CDR3 bases: TGTGCCAGCAGTTACTCCGGCCGGACTAGCGGCACAGATACGCAGTATTTT. V gene TRBV6-5 combines with J gene TRBJ2-3; TRBD2 agrees at 9 bases. The CDR3 is 17 amino acids. Per the germline V gene, CDR1 is MNHEY and CDR2 is SVGAGI. Trimming at V came to 0 bases and at J to 1 base, leaving 5 bases not matched to a gene.

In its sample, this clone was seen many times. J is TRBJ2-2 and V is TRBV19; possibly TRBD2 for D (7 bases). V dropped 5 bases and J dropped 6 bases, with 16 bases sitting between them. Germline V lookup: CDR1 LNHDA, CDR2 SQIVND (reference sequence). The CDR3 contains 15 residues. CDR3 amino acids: CASSPRQGRAGELFF. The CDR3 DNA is TGTGCCAGTAGTCCACGGCAGGGGAGGGCCGGGGAGCTGTTTTTT. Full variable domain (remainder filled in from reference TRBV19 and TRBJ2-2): DGGITQSPKYLFRKEGQNVTLSCEQNLNHDAMYWYRQDPGQGLRLIYYSQIVNDFQKGDIAEGYSVSREKKESFPLTVTSAQKNPTAFYLCASSPRQGRAGELFFGEGSRLTVL.

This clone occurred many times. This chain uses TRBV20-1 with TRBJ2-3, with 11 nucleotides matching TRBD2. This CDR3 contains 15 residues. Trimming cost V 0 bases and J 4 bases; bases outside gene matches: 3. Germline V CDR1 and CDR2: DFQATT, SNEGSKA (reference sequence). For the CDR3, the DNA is TGCAGTGCTAGAGATAGCGGGAGGGGTCCAGATACGCAGTATTTT. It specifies CSARDSGRGPDTQYF.

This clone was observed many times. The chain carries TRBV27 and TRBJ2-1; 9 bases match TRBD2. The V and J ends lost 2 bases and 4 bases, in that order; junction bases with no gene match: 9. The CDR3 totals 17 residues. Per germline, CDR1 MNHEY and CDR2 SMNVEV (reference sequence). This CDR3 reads CASSLRQRLAVYNEQFF. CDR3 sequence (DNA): TGTGCCAGCAGTTTAAGACAGCGACTAGCGGTTTACAATGAGCAGTTCTTC.

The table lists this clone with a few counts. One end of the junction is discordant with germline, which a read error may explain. The DNA for the CDR3 is TGCGCCATCAGCTTTAGCGGTTCGTCCTACGAGCAGTACTTC. This translates into CAISFSGSSYEQYF. The V call is TRBV5-1, the J call TRBJ2-7, with TRBD2 as a possible D gene (6 bases). CDR3 length: 14 residues. CDR1 SGHRS and CDR2 YFSETQ come from the germline V gene.

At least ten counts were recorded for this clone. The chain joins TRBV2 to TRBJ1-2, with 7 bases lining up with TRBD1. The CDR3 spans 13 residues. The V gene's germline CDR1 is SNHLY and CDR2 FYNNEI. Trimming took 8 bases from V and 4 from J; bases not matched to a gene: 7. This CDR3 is CASQHRGVYGYTF. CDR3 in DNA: TGTGCCAGCCAACACAGGGGAGTCTATGGCTACACCTTC.

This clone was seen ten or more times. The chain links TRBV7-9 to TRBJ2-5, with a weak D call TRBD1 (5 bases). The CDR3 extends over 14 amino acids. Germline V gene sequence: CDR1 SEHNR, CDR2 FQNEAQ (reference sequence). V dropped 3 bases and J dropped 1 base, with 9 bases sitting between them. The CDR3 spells CASSFRQPQETQYF. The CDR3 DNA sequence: TGTGCCAGCAGCTTTCGACAGCCCCAAGAGACCCAGTACTTC.

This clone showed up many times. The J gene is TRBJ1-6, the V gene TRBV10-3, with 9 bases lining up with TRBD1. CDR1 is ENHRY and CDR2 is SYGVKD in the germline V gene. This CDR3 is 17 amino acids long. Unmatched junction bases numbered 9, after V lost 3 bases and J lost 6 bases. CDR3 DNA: TGTGCCATCAGTGACACGACTCCGGGACAGGGTAATTCACCCCTCCACTTT. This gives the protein CAISDTTPGQGNSPLHF.

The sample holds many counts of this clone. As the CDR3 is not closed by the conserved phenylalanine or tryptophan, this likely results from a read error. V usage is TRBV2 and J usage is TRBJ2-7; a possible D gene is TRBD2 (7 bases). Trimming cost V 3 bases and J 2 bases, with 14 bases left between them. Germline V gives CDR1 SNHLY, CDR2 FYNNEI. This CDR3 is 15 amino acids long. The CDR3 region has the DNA TGTGCCAGCAGTGACGGGGAGGGGGGTACCTACGAGCAGTACTCC. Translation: CASSDGEGGTYEQYS.

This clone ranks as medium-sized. CDR3 sequence: CSARWGLDTEAFF. CDR3 DNA: TGCAGTGCTAGATGGGGGCTGGACACTGAAGCTTTCTTT. The chain combines TRBV20-1 with TRBJ1-1, with a possible D match to TRBD1 (6 bases). Trimming left V 2 bases short and J 3 bases short, with 10 bases between. This CDR3 comprises 13 residues. The germline gives CDR1 DFQATT, CDR2 SNEGSKA (reference sequence).

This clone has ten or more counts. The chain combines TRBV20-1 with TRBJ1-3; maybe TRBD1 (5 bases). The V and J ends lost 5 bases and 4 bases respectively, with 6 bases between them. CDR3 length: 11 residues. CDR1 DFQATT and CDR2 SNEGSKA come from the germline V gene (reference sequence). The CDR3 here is CSARQGNTIYF. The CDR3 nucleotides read TGCAGTGCTCGACAGGGAAACACCATATATTTT.

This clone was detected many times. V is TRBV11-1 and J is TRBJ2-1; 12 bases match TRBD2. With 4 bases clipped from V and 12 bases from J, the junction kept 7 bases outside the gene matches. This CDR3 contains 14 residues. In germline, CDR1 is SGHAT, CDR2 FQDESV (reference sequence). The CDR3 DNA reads TGTGCCAGCAGCTGGACTAGCGGGACTAGCGGGCAGTTCTTC. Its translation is CASSWTSGTSGQFF.

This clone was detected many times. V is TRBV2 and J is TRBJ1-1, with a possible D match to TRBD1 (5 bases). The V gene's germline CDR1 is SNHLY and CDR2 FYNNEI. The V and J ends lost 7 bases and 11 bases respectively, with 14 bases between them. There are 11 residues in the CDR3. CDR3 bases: TGTGCCAGCATTTTACAGGTGGGGGCTTTCTTT. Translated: CASILQVGAFF.

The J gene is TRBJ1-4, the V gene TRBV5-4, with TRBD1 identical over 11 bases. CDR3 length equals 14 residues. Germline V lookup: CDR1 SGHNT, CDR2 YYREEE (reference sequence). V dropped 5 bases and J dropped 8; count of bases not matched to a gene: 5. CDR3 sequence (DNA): TGTGCCAGCAGACGGGACAGGGGGGAAGAAAAACTGTTTTTT. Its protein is CASRRDRGEEKLFF. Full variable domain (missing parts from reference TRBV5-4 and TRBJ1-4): ETGVTQSPTHLIKTRGQQVTLRCSSQSGHNTVSWYQQALGQGPQFIFQYYREEENGRGNFPPRFSGLQFPNYSSELNVNALELDDSALYLCASRRDRGEEKLFFGSGTQLSVL.